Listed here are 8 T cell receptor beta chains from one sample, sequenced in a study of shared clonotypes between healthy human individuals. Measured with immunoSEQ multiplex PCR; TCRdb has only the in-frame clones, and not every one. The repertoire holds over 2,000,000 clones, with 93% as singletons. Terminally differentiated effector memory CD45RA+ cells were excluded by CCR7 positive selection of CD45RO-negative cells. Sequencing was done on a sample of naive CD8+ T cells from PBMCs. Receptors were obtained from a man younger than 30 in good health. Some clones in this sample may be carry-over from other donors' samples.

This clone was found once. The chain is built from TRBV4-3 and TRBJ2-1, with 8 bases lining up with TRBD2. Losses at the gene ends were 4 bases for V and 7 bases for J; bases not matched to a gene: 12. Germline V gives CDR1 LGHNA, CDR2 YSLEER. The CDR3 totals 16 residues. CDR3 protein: CASSRDHERGKNEQFF. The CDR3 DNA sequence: TGCGCCAGCAGCCGAGACCACGAGCGGGGGAAGAATGAGCAGTTCTTC.

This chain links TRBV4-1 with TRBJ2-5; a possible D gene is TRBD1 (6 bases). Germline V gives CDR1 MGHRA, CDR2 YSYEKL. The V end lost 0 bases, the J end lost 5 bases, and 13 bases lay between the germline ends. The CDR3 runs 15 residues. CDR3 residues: CASSQDSGVVETQYF. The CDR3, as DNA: TGCGCCAGCAGCCAAGATTCAGGGGTGGTGGAGACCCAGTACTTC.

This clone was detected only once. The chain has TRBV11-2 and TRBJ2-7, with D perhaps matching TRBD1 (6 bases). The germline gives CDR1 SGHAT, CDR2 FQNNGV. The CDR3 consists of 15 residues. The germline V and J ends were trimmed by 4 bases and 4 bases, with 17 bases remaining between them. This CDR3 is CASSSYRVYGYEQYF. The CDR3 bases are TGTGCCAGCAGCTCCTACAGGGTCTATGGGTACGAGCAGTACTTC.

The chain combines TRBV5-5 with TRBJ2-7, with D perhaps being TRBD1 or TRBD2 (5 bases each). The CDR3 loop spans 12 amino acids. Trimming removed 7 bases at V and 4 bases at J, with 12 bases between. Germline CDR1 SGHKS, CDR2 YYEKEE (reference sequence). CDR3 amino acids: CASLSGTYEQYF. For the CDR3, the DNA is TGTGCCAGCTTATCTGGGACGTACGAGCAGTACTTC.

CDR3 in DNA: TGTGCCAGCAGCCATTACACGGGACACCAGAACACCGGGGAGCTGTTTTTT. Translation gives CASSHYTGHQNTGELFF. This chain joins TRBV7-9 and TRBJ2-2; D is possibly TRBD1 (6 bases). The V and J ends lost 5 bases and 1 base respectively, with 17 bases between them. Germline loops: CDR1 SEHNR, CDR2 FQNEAQ (reference sequence). The CDR3 extends over 17 amino acids.

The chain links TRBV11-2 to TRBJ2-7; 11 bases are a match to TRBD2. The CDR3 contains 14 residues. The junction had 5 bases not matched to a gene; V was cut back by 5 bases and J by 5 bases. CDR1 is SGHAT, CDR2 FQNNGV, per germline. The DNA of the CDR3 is TGTGCCAGCAGCACTAGCGGGAGTCGGAACGAGCAGTACTTC. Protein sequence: CASSTSGSRNEQYF.

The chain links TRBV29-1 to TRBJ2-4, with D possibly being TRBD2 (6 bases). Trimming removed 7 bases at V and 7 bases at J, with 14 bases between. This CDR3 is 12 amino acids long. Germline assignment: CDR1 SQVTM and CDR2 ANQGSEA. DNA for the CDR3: TGCAGCGCATGGACCGGAGGGAACATTCAGTACTTC. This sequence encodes CSAWTGGNIQYF. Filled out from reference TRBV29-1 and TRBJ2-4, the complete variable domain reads SAVISQKPSRDICQRGTSLTIQCQVDSQVTMMFWYRQQPGQSLTLIATANQGSEATYESGFVIDKFPISRPNLTFSTLTVSNMSPEDSSIYLCSAWTGGNIQYFGAGTRLSVL.

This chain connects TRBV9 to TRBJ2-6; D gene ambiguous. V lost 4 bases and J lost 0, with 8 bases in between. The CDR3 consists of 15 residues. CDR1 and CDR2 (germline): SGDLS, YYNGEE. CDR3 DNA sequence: TGTGCCAGCAGCCCCCATCCCTCTGGGGCCAACGTCCTGACTTTC. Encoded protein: CASSPHPSGANVLTF.